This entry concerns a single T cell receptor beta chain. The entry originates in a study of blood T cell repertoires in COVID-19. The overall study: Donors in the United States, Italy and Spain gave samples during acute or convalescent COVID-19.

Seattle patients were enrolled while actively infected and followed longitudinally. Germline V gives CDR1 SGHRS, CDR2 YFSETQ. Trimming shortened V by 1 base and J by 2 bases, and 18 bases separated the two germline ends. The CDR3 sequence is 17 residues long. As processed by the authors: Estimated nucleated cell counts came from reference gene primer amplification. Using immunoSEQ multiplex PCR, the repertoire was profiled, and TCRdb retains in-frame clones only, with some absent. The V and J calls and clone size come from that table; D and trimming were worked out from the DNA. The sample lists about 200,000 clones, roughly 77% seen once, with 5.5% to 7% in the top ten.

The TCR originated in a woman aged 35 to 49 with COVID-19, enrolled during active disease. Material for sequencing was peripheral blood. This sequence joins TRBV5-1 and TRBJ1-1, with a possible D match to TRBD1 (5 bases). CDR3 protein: CASSLLAAVGLNTEAFF. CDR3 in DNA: TGCGCCAGCAGCTTGTTGGCCGCGGTGGGGCTAAACACTGAAGCTTTCTTT. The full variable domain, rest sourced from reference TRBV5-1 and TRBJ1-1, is KAGVTQTPRYLIKTRGQQVTLSCSPISGHRSVSWYQQTPGQGLQFLFEYFSETQRNKGNFPGRFSGRQFSNSRSEMNVSTLELGDSALYLCASSLLAAVGLNTEAFFGQGTRLTVV.